This TCR gamma chain was found in a study of γδ T cells in repeated Plasmodium falciparum infection. This clone rates as medium-sized (0.01 to 0.1%). The sample carries other DNA sequences with the same CDR3. TCRdb called clones from the multiplex PCR reads again using CATT. The sample includes 28,000 or so gamma-chain clones, 1.4% to 1.5% seen only once; the top ten take just under 20%. With V trimmed by 4 bases and J by 7 bases, 7 bases remained unmatched. The germline V gene encodes CDR1 GITISATS and CDR2 ISYDGTV (reference sequence). The CDR3 has 16 amino acids. Flow sorting of PBMC yielded separate Vgamma9/Vdelta2+ and Vdelta2-negative gammadelta T cell populations for bulk repertoire analysis.

What was sequenced was gamma-delta T cells from blood. V and J are TRGV9 and TRGJP. The sequence was obtained from a pool of human donors (malaria-infected and uninfected, not separated). As DNA, the CDR3 is TGTGCCTTGTGGGATCGTCGGGAGTTGGGCAAAAAAATCAAGGTATTT. Translation gives CALWDRRELGKKIKVF.